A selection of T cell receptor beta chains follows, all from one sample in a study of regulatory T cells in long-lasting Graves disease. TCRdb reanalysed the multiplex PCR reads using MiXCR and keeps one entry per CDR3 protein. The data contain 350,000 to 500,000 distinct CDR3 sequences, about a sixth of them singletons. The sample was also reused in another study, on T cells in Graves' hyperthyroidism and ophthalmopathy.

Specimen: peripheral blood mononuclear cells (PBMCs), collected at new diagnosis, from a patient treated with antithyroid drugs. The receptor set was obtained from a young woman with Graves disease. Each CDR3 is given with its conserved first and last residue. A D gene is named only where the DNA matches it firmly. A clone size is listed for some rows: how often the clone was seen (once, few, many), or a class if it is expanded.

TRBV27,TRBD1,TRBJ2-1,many,CASSLGQGSYNEQFF,TGTGCCAGCAGCCTGGGACAGGGCTCCTACAATGAGCAGTTCTTC
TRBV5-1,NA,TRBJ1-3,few,CASKLGDRGSGNTIYF,TGCGCCAGCAAACTTGGGGATCGGGGTTCTGGAAACACCATATATTTT
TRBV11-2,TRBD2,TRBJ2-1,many,CASSRSGLAGVGREQFF,TGTGCCAGCAGCCGTAGTGGTCTAGCGGGAGTGGGTCGTGAGCAGTTCTTC
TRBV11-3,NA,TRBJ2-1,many,CASSLRLINEQFF,TGTGCCAGCAGCTTGCGATTGATCAATGAGCAGTTCTTC
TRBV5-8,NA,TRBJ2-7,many,CASSLGLIKMAYEQYF,TGTGCCAGCAGCTTGGGACTAATCAAGATGGCCTACGAGCAGTACTTC
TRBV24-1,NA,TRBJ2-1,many,CATSEMHPKDSLNYNEQFF,TGTGCCACCAGTGAAATGCATCCGAAGGACAGTCTAAACTACAATGAGCAGTTCTTC
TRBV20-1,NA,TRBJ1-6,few,CSVRGLRGGMNSPLHF,TGCAGTGTCAGAGGACTCCGGGGCGGAATGAATTCACCCCTCCACTTT
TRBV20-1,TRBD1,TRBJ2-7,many,CSAPRQGANYEQYF,TGCAGTGCCCCCCGACAGGGAGCTAACTACGAGCAGTACTTC
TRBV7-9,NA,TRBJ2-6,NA,CASSLGVGANVLTF,TGTGCCAGCAGCTTAGGAGTTGGGGCCAACGTCCTGACTTTC
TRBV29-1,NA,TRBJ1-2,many,CSVEAFSDRGYTF,TGCAGCGTTGAAGCCTTTTCGGACCGCGGCTACACCTTC
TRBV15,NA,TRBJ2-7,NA,CATSRDRILYEQYF,TGTGCCACCAGCAGAGATAGGATCCTTTACGAGCAGTACTTC
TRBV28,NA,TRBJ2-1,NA,CASSGGGQYNEQFF,TGTGCCAGCAGCGGAGGGGGGCAGTACAATGAGCAGTTCTTC
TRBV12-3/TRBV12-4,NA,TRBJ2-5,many,CASSFRRDQETQYF,TGTGCCAGCAGTTTTCGGCGGGACCAAGAGACCCAGTACTTC
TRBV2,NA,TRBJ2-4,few,CASSEWGAQYF,TGTGCCAGCAGTGAATGGGGGGCCCAGTACTTC
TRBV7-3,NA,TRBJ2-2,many,CASSLSYRGRAGELFF,TGTGCCAGCAGCTTATCCTATCGGGGGCGGGCCGGGGAGCTGTTTTTT
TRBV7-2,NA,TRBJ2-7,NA,CASSSPSGEQYF,TGTGCCAGCAGCTCCCCGTCGGGCGAGCAGTACTTC
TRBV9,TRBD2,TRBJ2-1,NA,CASSVAGGPYEQFF,TGTGCCAGCAGCGTAGCGGGAGGGCCATATGAGCAGTTCTTC
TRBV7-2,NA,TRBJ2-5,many,CASSFPGARKTQYF,TGTGCCAGCAGCTTCCCGGGAGCTCGGAAGACCCAGTACTTC
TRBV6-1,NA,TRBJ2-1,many,CASGGLETWGIYNEQFF,TGTGCCAGCGGGGGCTTGGAAACGTGGGGGATCTACAATGAGCAGTTCTTC
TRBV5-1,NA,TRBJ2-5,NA,CASTPTAQGKETQYF,TGCGCCAGCACACCAACCGCACAGGGTAAAGAGACCCAGTACTTC
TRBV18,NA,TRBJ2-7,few,CASSPPGVEQYF,TGTGCCAGCTCACCACCGGGGGTCGAGCAGTACTTC
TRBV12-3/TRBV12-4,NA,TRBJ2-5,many,CASSFDQGSGETQYF,TGTGCCAGCAGTTTTGACCAGGGCAGCGGGGAGACCCAGTACTTC
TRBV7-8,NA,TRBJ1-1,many,CASSLVRGTTEAFF,TGTGCCAGCAGCTTAGTGCGGGGGACCACTGAAGCTTTCTTT
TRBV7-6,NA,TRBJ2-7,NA,CASSLGSLFGEQYF,TGTGCCAGCAGCTTAGGCTCCCTTTTCGGCGAGCAGTACTTC
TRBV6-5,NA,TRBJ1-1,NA,CASSYPTGAGNTEAFF,TGTGCCAGCAGTTACCCCACGGGAGCAGGGAACACTGAAGCTTTCTTT
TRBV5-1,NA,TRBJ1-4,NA,CASSMGDFNEKLFF,TGCGCCAGCAGCATGGGGGATTTTAATGAAAAACTGTTTTTT
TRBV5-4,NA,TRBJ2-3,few,CASSFRLTTTTDTQYF,TGTGCCAGCAGCTTTAGACTAACGACTACCACAGATACGCAGTATTTT
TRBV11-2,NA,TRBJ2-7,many,CASSLARVGYEQYF,TGTGCCAGCAGCTTAGCCAGAGTTGGGTACGAGCAGTACTTC
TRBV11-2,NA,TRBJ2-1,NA,CASSPTGTTSPHNEQFF,TGTGCCAGCTCACCGACCGGGACCACATCCCCCCACAATGAGCAGTTCTTC
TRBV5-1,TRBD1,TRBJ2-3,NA,CASSRTGVDLDTQYF,TGCGCCAGCAGCCGGACAGGGGTCGACCTGGATACGCAGTATTTT
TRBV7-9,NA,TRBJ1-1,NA,CASTLGSGNTEAFF,TGTGCCAGCACTCTGGGGTCGGGGAACACTGAAGCTTTCTTT
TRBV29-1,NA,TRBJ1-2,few,CSVEGRQPYGYTF,TGCAGCGTTGAAGGCAGACAACCCTATGGCTACACCTTC
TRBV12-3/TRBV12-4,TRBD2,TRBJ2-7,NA,CASSPRLAGVVYEQYF,TGTGCCAGCAGTCCCCGACTAGCGGGAGTGGTATACGAGCAGTACTTC
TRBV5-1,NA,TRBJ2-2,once,CASRSVGGELFF,TGCGCCAGTAGATCAGTGGGCGGGGAGCTGTTTTTT
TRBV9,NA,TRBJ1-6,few,CASSEAPGSSPLHF,TGTGCCAGCAGCGAGGCCCCAGGGAGTTCACCCCTCCACTTT
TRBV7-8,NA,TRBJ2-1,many,CASSLGQTLYNEQFF,TGTGCCAGCAGCTTAGGACAGACTCTGTACAATGAGCAGTTCTTC
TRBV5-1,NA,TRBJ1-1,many,CASSSAAQNTEAFF,TGCGCCAGCAGCTCAGCCGCCCAGAACACTGAAGCTTTCTTT
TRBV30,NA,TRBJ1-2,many,CAWSVISYGYTF,TGTGCCTGGAGTGTGATCTCCTATGGCTACACCTTC
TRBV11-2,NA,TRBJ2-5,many,CASSPDRIRETQYF,TGTGCCAGCAGCCCAGACAGGATTCGGGAGACCCAGTACTTC
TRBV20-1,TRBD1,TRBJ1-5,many,CSAFEPRQGVNSNQPQHF,TGCAGTGCTTTTGAACCTCGACAGGGGGTAAATAGCAATCAGCCCCAGCATTTT
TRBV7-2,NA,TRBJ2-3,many,CASSLATAWEYPDTQYF,TGTGCCAGCAGCTTAGCCACAGCATGGGAGTACCCAGATACGCAGTATTTT
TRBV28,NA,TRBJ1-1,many,CASSRPIGLMNTEAFF,TGTGCCAGCAGTCGTCCAATAGGCCTTATGAACACTGAAGCTTTCTTT
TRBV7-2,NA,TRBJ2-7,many,CASGQTYEQYF,TGTGCCAGCGGGCAGACCTACGAGCAGTACTTC
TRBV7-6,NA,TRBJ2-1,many,CASSPKDSYSYNEQFF,TGTGCCAGCAGCCCCAAAGACTCGTACTCCTACAATGAGCAGTTCTTC
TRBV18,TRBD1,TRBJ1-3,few,CASSPNQGTAGNTIYF,TGTGCCAGCTCACCAAACCAGGGGACAGCTGGAAACACCATATATTTT
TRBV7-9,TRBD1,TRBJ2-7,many,CASSLGQDRDGIYEQYF,TGTGCCAGCAGCTTAGGGCAGGACAGGGACGGGATCTACGAGCAGTACTTC
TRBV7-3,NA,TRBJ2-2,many,CASSQQNNGELFF,TGTGCCAGCAGCCAACAGAATAACGGGGAGCTGTTTTTT
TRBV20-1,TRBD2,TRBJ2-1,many,CSAATSGYYNEQFF,TGCAGTGCCGCGACTAGCGGATACTACAATGAGCAGTTCTTC
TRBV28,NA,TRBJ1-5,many,CASSSLDSYSNQPQHF,TGTGCCAGCAGTTCCCTCGACAGTTATAGCAATCAGCCCCAGCATTTT